A selection of T cell receptor beta chains follows, all from one sample in a study of neurological immune-mediated disorders. TCRdb used MiXCR to reprocess the 5' RACE reads, holding one entry per CDR3 protein. The table shows about 49,000 distinct CDR3 sequences, with more than 7% occurring only once. Sequenced sample: PBMCs. The receptors were sampled from a woman aged 40 to 50 in good health. The CDR3 runs from the conserved cysteine through the conserved F or W. The D gene is left open where the match is weak. Part of the rows lack a size; the others show once, few, many or a class for expanded clones.

NA	TRBV9	many	TRBJ2-5	TGTGCCAGCAGCGCCACACAACCAGGGACCTCTCGCCAGACCCAGTACTTC	CASSATQPGTSRQTQYF
TRBD2	TRBV10-2	many	TRBJ2-1	TGCGCCAGCAGTGAGTGGCCGCGTAGCGGGACTGCGAGCGACAATGAGCAGTTCTTC	CASSEWPRSGTASDNEQFF
TRBD2	TRBV6-2/TRBV6-3	many	TRBJ2-1	TGTGCCAGCAGCCCGAGCGGGAGCCAGTACAATGAGCAGTTCTTC	CASSPSGSQYNEQFF
TRBD1	TRBV27	many	TRBJ2-5	TGTGCCAGCAGCACCGGGACAGGCTTGGCTGAGACCCAGTACTTC	CASSTGTGLAETQYF
NA	TRBV29-1	many	TRBJ1-2	TGCAGCGTTGAAGGGCAACAGGGTTATGGCTACACCTTC	CSVEGQQGYGYTF
TRBD1	TRBV12-3/TRBV12-4	NA	TRBJ1-1	TGTGCCAGCAGTTCACAGGGGGCATACACTGAAGCTTTCTTT	CASSSQGAYTEAFF
TRBD1	TRBV7-2	NA	TRBJ1-4	TGTGCCAGCAGCTGGGACAGGGAAGAAAAACTGTTTTTT	CASSWDREEKLFF
NA	TRBV5-5	many	TRBJ1-1	TGTGCCAGCAGCCCCGTTGGGGCAGGGAGCGTCGAAGCTTTCTTT	CASSPVGAGSVEAFF
TRBD2	TRBV20-1	NA	TRBJ2-1	TGCAGTGCTAGACCAGCGGGGGGGATGTACAATGAGCAGTTCTTC	CSARPAGGMYNEQFF
NA	TRBV30	many	TRBJ1-1	TGTGCCTGGAGTCCCATGGTAGGGCCGGGAGCTTTCTTT	CAWSPMVGPGAFF
NA	TRBV12-3/TRBV12-4	many	TRBJ2-5	TGTGCCAGCAGTTTACCCCCCATGGAGACCCAGTACTTC	CASSLPPMETQYF
TRBD2	TRBV7-8	many	TRBJ2-1	TGTGCCAGCAGCTTAGTTCGGTTACTAGCGGGGGACAATGAGCAGTTCTTC	CASSLVRLLAGDNEQFF
TRBD1	TRBV5-1	many	TRBJ1-1	TGCGCCAGCAGCTGGGCGACAGGGGATCTTGAAGCTTTCTTT	CASSWATGDLEAFF
NA	TRBV5-1	many	TRBJ2-2	TGCGCCAGCAGCTTGGCCTCGGGACTCCGCACCGGGGAGCTGTTTTTT	CASSLASGLRTGELFF
NA	TRBV9	many	TRBJ1-1	TGTGCCAGCAGCGTAGAGTTGCGGACTGAAGCTTTCTTT	CASSVELRTEAFF
NA	TRBV29-1	many	TRBJ1-5	TGCAGCGTGGGGGCCCGCGATCAGCCCCAGCATTTT	CSVGARDQPQHF
NA	TRBV20-1	many	TRBJ1-5	TGCAGTGCTAGACACGGGGACGGCCTCAATCAGCCCCAGCATTTT	CSARHGDGLNQPQHF
NA	TRBV29-1	many	TRBJ2-3	TGCAGCGTTGAAGATCCCTTTTACGGAATTAGCACAGATACGCAGTATTTT	CSVEDPFYGISTDTQYF
TRBD2	TRBV7-3	NA	TRBJ2-1	TGTGCCAGCAGCTTAACGGGGAGGGGCCAGCAGTTCTTC	CASSLTGRGQQFF
NA	TRBV4-1	many	TRBJ1-4	TGCGCCAGCAGCCCTCGGGGGGGGGGCGATTCAAATGAAAAACTGTTTTTT	CASSPRGGGDSNEKLFF
NA	TRBV6-1	many	TRBJ2-1	TGTGCCAGCAGCCTCGGGGGACGGAACAATGAGCAGTTCTTC	CASSLGGRNNEQFF
NA	TRBV29-1	many	TRBJ1-1	TGCAGCGTTCAGGCAACCAGGAACACTGAAGCTTTCTTT	CSVQATRNTEAFF
NA	TRBV20-1	many	TRBJ1-5	TGCAGTGCCCGTAAGCCGGGTATGAGCAATCAGCCCCAGCATTTT	CSARKPGMSNQPQHF
TRBD2	TRBV20-1	NA	TRBJ2-3	TGCAGTGCTAGAGATAGCGGGAGGGCAGATACGCAGTATTTT	CSARDSGRADTQYF
NA	TRBV29-1	many	TRBJ2-4	TGCAGCGTGACCGGGTCCGAGAGGGGAAACATTCAGTACTTC	CSVTGSERGNIQYF
NA	TRBV5-1	many	TRBJ1-3	TGCGCCAGCAGCACCGCCGGGGGGAACTCTGGAAACACCATATATTTT	CASSTAGGNSGNTIYF
NA	TRBV7-2	few	TRBJ2-2	TGTGCCAGCAGCTTAGCTGGGGGCGCGAACACCGGGGAGCTGTTTTTT	CASSLAGGANTGELFF
TRBD1	TRBV12-3/TRBV12-4	many	TRBJ2-7	TGTGCCAGCAGTTTGACAGGGGGCATATACGAGCAGTACTTC	CASSLTGGIYEQYF
NA	TRBV27	many	TRBJ1-1	TGTGCCAGTGGAGACAGACCGAACACTGAAGCTTTCTTT	CASGDRPNTEAFF
NA	TRBV6-5	few	TRBJ2-2	TGTGCCAGCAGTTCTGAACAGGCCTACACCGGGGAGCTGTTTTTT	CASSSEQAYTGELFF